The rows below give T cell receptor beta chains drawn from one sample of a study of vaccination and CD4 T cells after COVID-19. TCRdb reprocessed the PCR reads with MiXCR, giving one entry per CDR3 protein. The sample records about 13,000 distinct CDR3 sequences, approximately 65% being singletons. These receptors have no identified antigens. Material: CD4+ T cells from blood, cultured in vitro. The receptors stem from a human donor who had recovered from COVID-19. Both conserved end residues are part of each CDR3.

V gene	J gene	CDR3 protein
TRBV5-1	TRBJ2-7	CASSLETGGAYEQYF
TRBV10-3	TRBJ1-1	CAITWDRNTEAFF
TRBV5-3	TRBJ2-1	CARTTGYSGSGNEQFF
TRBV20-1	TRBJ2-1	CSVSTSGSYNEQFF
TRBV28	TRBJ1-5	CASSRINNQPQHF
TRBV19	TRBJ2-5	CASSNPGLLQETQYF
TRBV27	TRBJ2-7	CASSFRGARNGEQYF
TRBV5-4	TRBJ1-2	CASSLATVNYGYTF
TRBV7-9	TRBJ2-5	CASSFGTSGTETQYF
TRBV2	TRBJ2-2	CASSTPLAGNTGELFF
TRBV20-1	TRBJ2-2	CSAPRTDHTGELFF
TRBV20-1	TRBJ2-5	CSEVGQGKETQYF
TRBV20-1	TRBJ1-1	CSAIQGGNTEAFF